This T cell receptor (beta chain) is from a study of OX40 agonist ivuxolimab in advanced cancers. General observations from the study: Not determined was the antigen specificity of the expanded peripheral T cells. Normalized T-cell clonal expansion was also low in some nonresponders.

Sequencing used immunoSEQ multiplex PCR; TCRdb keeps in-frame clones, though not all of them. The sample lists 60,000 or so clones, around 93% seen once, with approximately 23% in the top ten. A note on this clone: The antigen is unknown.

With V trimmed by 5 bases and J by 4 bases, 6 bases remained unmatched. The germline V gene encodes CDR1 MNHEY and CDR2 SVGAGI. This CDR3 is built from 14 residues. The sequencing used CD4+ or CD8+ T cells sorted from blood, collected in a trial of the OX40 agonist ivuxolimab. The sequence was obtained from an adult with an advanced solid tumor such as melanoma, head and neck, liver or kidney cancer. The gene calls are TRBV6-5 and TRBJ1-2; 8 nucleotides match TRBD1. The CDR3 sequence is CASSETGVSYGYTF. CDR3 DNA: TGTGCCAGCAGTGAGACAGGGGTTAGCTATGGCTACACCTTC.